Following are 4 T cell receptor beta chains from one sample sequenced in a study of identical twins. From the 5' RACE reads, TCRdb called clonotypes with MiXCR, one entry per CDR3 protein. The data hold roughly 1,500,000 distinct CDR3 sequences, with 32% observed a single time. The sequenced material came from cord blood. Receptors originate from a newborn girl in good health.

In DNA, the CDR3 is TGTGCCAGCAGCTCTCACCAGGGAGCCCGCACAGATACGCAGTATTTT. It translates to CASSSHQGARTDTQYF. The V and J genes are TRBV7-9 and TRBJ2-3; D may correspond to TRBD1 or TRBD2 (5 bases each). Trimming cost V 4 bases and J 1 base, with 15 bases left between them. This CDR3 comprises 16 residues. The germline V gene has CDR1 SEHNR and CDR2 FQNEAQ (reference sequence).

The chain employs TRBV20-1 and TRBJ2-2; 11 nucleotides align to TRBD2. This CDR3 is built from 17 residues. Germline CDR1 is DFQATT and CDR2 is SNEGSKA (reference sequence). V shed 0 bases, J shed 1 base, and the junction held 4 bases outside the gene matches. Here the CDR3 reads CSARDLAGGLNTGELFF. The CDR3 DNA reads as TGCAGTGCTAGAGATCTAGCGGGGGGCTTGAACACCGGGGAGCTGTTTTTT.

This chain uses TRBV20-1 with TRBJ1-1, with D perhaps TRBD1 (5 bases). The ends were cut back, 0 bases at V and 4 bases at J, with 15 bases in the middle. The CDR3 has 15 residues. Germline V gene data show CDR1 as DFQATT and CDR2 as SNEGSKA (reference sequence). CDR3 nucleotide sequence: TGCAGTGCTAGAGATAGGAAGGGGATGAGCACTGAAGCTTTCTTT. Its translation: CSARDRKGMSTEAFF.

A word on this clonotype: The germline gene is not matched at one end of the junction; a read error may be the cause. The chain's CDR3 is CAGRRGSGANVLTF. In DNA form, the CDR3 reads TGTGCCGGCAGAAGAGGCTCTGGGGCCAACGTCCTGACTTTC. The V gene is TRBV27, the J gene TRBJ2-6; no firm D call. There are 14 residues in the CDR3. Germline CDR1 and CDR2: MNHEY and SMNVEV (reference sequence).